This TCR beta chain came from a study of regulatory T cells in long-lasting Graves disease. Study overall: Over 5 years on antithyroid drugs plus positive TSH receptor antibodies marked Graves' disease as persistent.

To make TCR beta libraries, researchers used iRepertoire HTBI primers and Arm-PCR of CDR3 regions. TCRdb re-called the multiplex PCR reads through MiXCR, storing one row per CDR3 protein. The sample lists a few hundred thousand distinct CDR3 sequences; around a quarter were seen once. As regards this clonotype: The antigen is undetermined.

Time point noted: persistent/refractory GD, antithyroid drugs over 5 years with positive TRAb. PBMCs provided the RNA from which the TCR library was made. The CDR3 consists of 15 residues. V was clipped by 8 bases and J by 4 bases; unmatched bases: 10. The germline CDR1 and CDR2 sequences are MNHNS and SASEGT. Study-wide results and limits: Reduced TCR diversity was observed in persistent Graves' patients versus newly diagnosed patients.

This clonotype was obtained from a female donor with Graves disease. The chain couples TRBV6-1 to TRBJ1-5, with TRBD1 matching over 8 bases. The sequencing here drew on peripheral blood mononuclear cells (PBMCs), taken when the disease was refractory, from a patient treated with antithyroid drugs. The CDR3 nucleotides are TGTGCCAGCGAAACGATTCACAGGGGGAATCAGCCCCAGCATTTT. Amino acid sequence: CASETIHRGNQPQHF.